This TCR beta chain was sequenced in a study of graft-versus-host responses after intestinal transplantation. Germline assignment: CDR1 MNHNS and CDR2 SASEGT. The CDR3 has 10 residues. This clone was observed a single time. No antigen is known for it. Assay: immunoSEQ multiplex PCR; the TCRdb copy retains only in-frame clones and omits some. The data show about 120,000 clones, approximately 95% seen once. This material consisted of unstimulated CD8+ T cells sorted from spleen or lymph node cells, taken before intestinal transplant. The receptor was derived from a human donor who received an intestinal transplant. The chain recombines TRBV6-1 with TRBJ2-5, with D hard to call. The end of the DNA fits TRBJ2-7 better, so the J call may be wrong. The DNA for the CDR3 is TGTGCCAGCAGCCTCTACGAGCAGTACTTC. Residues: CASSLYEQYF.